This TCR beta chain was captured in a study of blood T cell repertoires in COVID-19. The CDR3 sequence is 15 residues long. CDR1 is MNHEY, CDR2 SVGEGT, per germline. The V gene lost 0 bases and the J gene lost 3 bases, with 11 bases spanning the gap. Assay: immunoSEQ multiplex PCR; the TCRdb copy retains only in-frame clones and omits some. There are some 69,000 clones in the sample; almost 80% occur only once, and 16% lies in the top ten. The source is a man aged 55 to 70 with acute or convalescent COVID-19. Sequencing was performed on peripheral blood. The gene calls are TRBV6-2 or TRBV6-3 and TRBJ1-1, with D perhaps matching TRBD1 (5 bases). This CDR3 is CASSYSRGIYTEAFF. DNA of the CDR3: TGTGCCAGCAGTTACTCAAGGGGTATATACACTGAAGCTTTCTTT.